Below, one TCR beta chain is given with its context. What it recognizes is unknown. The read comes to an end 3 residues before the CDR3 does, leaving the germline J gene to fill in the end. Profiling relied on immunoSEQ multiplex PCR, and the TCRdb table lists in-frame clones only, not all of them. This table lists over 15,000 clones. Trimming took off 4 bases at V and 6 bases at J, with 17 bases between the two ends. CDR1 and CDR2 (germline): SGHRS, YFSETQ. CDR3 length equals 16 residues. This entry belongs to a study of T cells in women clearing cervical HPV infection. Study overall: Case blood was drawn when the lesion was first found; control blood after infection became undetectable. Case blood was drawn a median around 150 days after lesion detection.

Overall study results and limits: TRBV6-7 relative abundance averaged 0.11% in cases and about 0.17% in controls.

The clonotype was recovered from a woman aged 18 to 75 with a cervical HPV16 infection that either progressed to CIN3+ or cleared (not recorded which). The sequenced sample was blood buffy coat. The chain combines TRBV5-1 with TRBJ1-6; D is perhaps TRBD1 (5 bases). The CDR3 here is CASSLTTGGGNSPLHF. The part of the CDR3 DNA that was read is TGCGCCAGCAGCCTAACTACCGGGGGGGGTAATTCACCC.